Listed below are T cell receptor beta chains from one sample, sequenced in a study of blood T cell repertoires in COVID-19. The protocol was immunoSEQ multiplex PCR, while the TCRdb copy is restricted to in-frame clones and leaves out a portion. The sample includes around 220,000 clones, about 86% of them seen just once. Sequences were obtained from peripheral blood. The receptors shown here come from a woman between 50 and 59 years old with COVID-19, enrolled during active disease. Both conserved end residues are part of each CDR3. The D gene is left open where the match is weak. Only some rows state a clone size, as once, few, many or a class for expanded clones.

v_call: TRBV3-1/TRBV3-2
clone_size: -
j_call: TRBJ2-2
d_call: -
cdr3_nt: TGTGCCAGCAGCCCTACCCACACCGGGGAGCTGTTTTTT
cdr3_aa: CASSPTHTGELFF

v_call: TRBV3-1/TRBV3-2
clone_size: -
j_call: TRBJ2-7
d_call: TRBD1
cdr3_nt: TGTGCCAGCAGCCAAGACGGACAGGGGGCCTACGAGCAGTACTTC
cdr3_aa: CASSQDGQGAYEQYF

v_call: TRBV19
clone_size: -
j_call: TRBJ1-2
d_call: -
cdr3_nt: TGTGCCAGTATTGGAGGGGCTGGCTACACCTTC
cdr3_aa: CASIGGAGYTF

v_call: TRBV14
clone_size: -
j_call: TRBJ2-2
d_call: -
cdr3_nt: TGTGCCAGCAGCCTGGTCAGGGCGCGCACCGGGGAGCTGTTTTTT
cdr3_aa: CASSLVRARTGELFF

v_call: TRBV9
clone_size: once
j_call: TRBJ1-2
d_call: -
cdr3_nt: TGTGCCAGTGCCCCAGGGGACTATGGCTACACCTTC
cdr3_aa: CASAPGDYGYTF

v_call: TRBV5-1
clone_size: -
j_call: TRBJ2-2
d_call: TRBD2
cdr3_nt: TGCGCCAGCACAACTCAGCGGGGGGGAGTCACCGGGGAGCTGTTTTTT
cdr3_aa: CASTTQRGGVTGELFF

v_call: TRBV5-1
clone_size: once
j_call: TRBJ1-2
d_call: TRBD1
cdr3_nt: TGCGCCAGCAGCGAAGAGGGGGGACAGAACTATGGCTACACCTTC
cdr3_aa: CASSEEGGQNYGYTF

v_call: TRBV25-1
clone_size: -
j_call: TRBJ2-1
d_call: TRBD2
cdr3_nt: TGTGCCAGCAGTGAAGGGACTAGCGGGGGGTGGTCCTACAATGAGCAGTTCTTC
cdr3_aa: CASSEGTSGGWSYNEQFF

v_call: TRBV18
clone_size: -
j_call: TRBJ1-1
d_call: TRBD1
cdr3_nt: TGTGCCAGCTCACCACGGGGACAGGGCCTGAACACTGAAGCTTTCTTT
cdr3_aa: CASSPRGQGLNTEAFF

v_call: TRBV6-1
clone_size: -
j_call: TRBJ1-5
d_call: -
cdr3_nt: TGTGCCAGCAGTGAAAGGCGGCAGCAACTAGGGAGCAATCAGCCCCAGCATTTT
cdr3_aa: CASSERRQQLGSNQPQHF

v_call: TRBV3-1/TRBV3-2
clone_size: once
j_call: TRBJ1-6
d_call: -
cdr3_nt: TGTGCCAGCAGCCAAGCGGTATCACCCCTCCACTTT
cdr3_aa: CASSQAVSPLHF

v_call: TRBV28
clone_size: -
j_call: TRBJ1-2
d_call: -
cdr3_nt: TGTGCCAGCAAGGGATCGGGAAACTATGGCTACACCTTC
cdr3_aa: CASKGSGNYGYTF

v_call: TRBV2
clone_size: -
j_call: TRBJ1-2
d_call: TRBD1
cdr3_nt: TGTGCCAGCAGTGAAGTCCGTACAGGGGGGAATCGCACCTTC
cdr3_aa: CASSEVRTGGNRTF

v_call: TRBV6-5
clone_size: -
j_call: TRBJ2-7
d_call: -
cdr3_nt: TGTGCCAGCAGTTACTCGGGGCAGAACTACGAGCAGTACTTC
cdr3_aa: CASSYSGQNYEQYF

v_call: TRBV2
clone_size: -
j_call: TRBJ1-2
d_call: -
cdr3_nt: TGTGCCAGCAAAGAGGCCAATAACTATGGCTACACCTTC
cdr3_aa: CASKEANNYGYTF

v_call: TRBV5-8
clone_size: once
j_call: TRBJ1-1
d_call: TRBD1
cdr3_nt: TGTGCCAGCAGCTTGTGGGGACAGGGGACCCCTGAAGCTTTCTTT
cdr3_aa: CASSLWGQGTPEAFF

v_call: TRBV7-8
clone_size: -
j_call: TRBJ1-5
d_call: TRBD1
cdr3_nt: TGTGCCAGCAGCCCAGGGGGTTATGATCAGCCCCAGCATTTT
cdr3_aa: CASSPGGYDQPQHF